Given below is one T cell receptor (beta chain) in context. The junction had 0 bases not matched to a gene; V was cut back by 4 bases and J by 7 bases. The CDR3 covers 12 residues. The germline V gene encodes CDR1 MGHDK and CDR2 SYGVNS. This specimen belongs to a study of blood T cell repertoires in COVID-19. Study-wide background: T cells, B-cell-depleted T cells, or PBMCs supplied cDNA or gDNA.

As processed by the authors: From reference gene primer amplification, estimates of nucleated cell counts were derived. Clones were read by immunoSEQ multiplex PCR, and TCRdb kept only the in-frame ones, dropping some. V, J and clone size are taken as reported in that table, and D and trimming were inferred from the DNA itself. The table has roughly 300,000 clones, 87% seen once; the top ten hold about 1.4%. The J gene is TRBJ1-4, the V gene TRBV25-1; 7 nucleotides align to TRBD1. Specimen: peripheral blood. This receptor was obtained from a woman between 35 and 50 years old who had recovered from COVID-19. CDR3 sequence reads: CASSGDSEKLFF. CDR3 nucleotide sequence: TGTGCCAGCAGTGGGGACAGTGAAAAACTGTTTTTT.